The table lists the clone carrying this TCR beta chain with many counts. The sample is drawn from a study of T cells in Graves' hyperthyroidism and ophthalmopathy. Amplified TCR beta CDR3 regions derived from RNA transcripts. The TCR CDR3 first-round RT-PCR relied on the HTBI primer set. TCRdb redid the calling of the multiplex PCR reads with MiXCR, one entry per CDR3 protein. This table has about 600,000 distinct CDR3 sequences, about a sixth appearing once. Sequenced input: blood. This receptor was identified in a woman between 40 and 55 years old with Graves' ophthalmopathy.

The CDR3 nucleotides read TGTGCCAGCAGCTACAGCACAGATACGCAGTATTTT. Translation: CASSYSTDTQYF. The chain uses TRBV12-3 or TRBV12-4 and TRBJ2-3; D not resolved. The CDR3 covers 12 residues. V gave up 6 bases and J gave up 0 bases, with 4 bases separating them.